Presented here are 5 T cell receptor beta chains from one specimen sequenced in a study of cytomegalovirus exposure and HLA in healthy donors. PCR involved 60 Vbeta and 13 Jbeta primers. The table came from immunoSEQ multiplex PCR; TCRdb's copy has only in-frame clones and leaves some out. Among fewer than 150,000 clones listed, more than 75% were seen once. Sequencing was carried out using PBMCs. These receptors were obtained from a male donor in good health and CMV-seronegative.

J is TRBJ2-1 and V is TRBV30; 7 bases align to TRBD1. CDR1 is GTSNPN, CDR2 SVGIG, per germline (reference sequence). The V segment lost 6 bases and the J segment 9 bases; nucleotides outside the gene matches: 8. The CDR3 covers 12 residues. CDR3 sequence reads: CACTGVGSEQFF. The CDR3 nucleotides are TGTGCCTGCACAGGGGTGGGAAGTGAGCAGTTCTTC.

The chain has TRBV27 and TRBJ2-7; D may be TRBD2 (6 bases). The germline V gene has CDR1 MNHEY and CDR2 SMNVEV (reference sequence). The ends were cut back, 4 bases at V and 6 bases at J, with 13 bases in the middle. The CDR3 has 13 residues. The CDR3 here is CASSSPEGSEQYF. CDR3 in DNA: TGTGCCAGCAGTTCCCCGGAGGGAAGCGAGCAGTACTTC.

The CDR3 DNA reads TGTGCCAGCAGTGAAGGGACAGGGGGCGCAGATACGCAGTATTTT. This encodes CASSEGTGGADTQYF. The chain has TRBV6-1 and TRBJ2-3; 11 positions match TRBD1. Trimming at V came to 1 base and at J to 4 bases, leaving 1 base not matched to a gene. Germline V gene sequence: CDR1 MNHNS, CDR2 SASEGT. The CDR3 is 15 residues long.

V gene TRBV15 combines with J gene TRBJ1-1; weak D call: TRBD1 (6 bases). Between the trimmed V and J ends, which lost 0 bases and 5 bases, there was a span of 13 bases. The CDR3 sequence is 15 residues long. The germline V gene has CDR1 LNHNV and CDR2 YYDKDF (reference sequence). The CDR3 DNA reads as TGTGCCACCAGCAGAGATATCAGGGGTCTTACTGAAGCTTTCTTT. This sequence encodes CATSRDIRGLTEAFF.

This sequence joins TRBV29-1 and TRBJ2-3, with TRBD2 identical over 14 bases. This CDR3 has 17 amino acids. Losses at the gene ends were 4 bases for V and 0 bases for J; bases not matched to a gene: 6. In germline, CDR1 is SQVTM, CDR2 ANQGSEA. This CDR3 is CSVAGTSGGGSTDTQYF. The DNA for the CDR3 is TGCAGCGTTGCCGGGACTAGCGGGGGAGGTAGCACAGATACGCAGTATTTT.